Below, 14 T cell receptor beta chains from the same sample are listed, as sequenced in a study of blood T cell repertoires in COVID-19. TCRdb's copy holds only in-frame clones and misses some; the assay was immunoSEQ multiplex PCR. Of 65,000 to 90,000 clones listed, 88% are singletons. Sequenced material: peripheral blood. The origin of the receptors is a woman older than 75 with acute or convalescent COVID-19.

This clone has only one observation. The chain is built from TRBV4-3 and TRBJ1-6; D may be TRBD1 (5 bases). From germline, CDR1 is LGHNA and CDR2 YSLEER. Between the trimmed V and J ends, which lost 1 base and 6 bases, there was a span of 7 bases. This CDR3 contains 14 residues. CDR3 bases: TGCGCCAGCAGCCAAGTAAGGGGTAATTCACCCCTCCACTTT. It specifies CASSQVRGNSPLHF.

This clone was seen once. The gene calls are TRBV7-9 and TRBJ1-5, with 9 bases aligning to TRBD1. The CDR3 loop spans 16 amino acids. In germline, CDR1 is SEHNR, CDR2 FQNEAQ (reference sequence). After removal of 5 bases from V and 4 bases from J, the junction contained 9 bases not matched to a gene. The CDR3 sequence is CASSPMGGQGNQPQHF. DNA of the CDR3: TGTGCCAGCAGCCCGATGGGCGGACAGGGGAATCAGCCCCAGCATTTT.

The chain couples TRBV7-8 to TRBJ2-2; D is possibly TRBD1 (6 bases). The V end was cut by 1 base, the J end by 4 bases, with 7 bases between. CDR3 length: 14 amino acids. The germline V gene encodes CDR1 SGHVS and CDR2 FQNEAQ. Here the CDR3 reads CASSLGGGTGELFF. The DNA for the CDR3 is TGTGCCAGCAGCTTAGGAGGGGGCACCGGGGAGCTGTTTTTT.

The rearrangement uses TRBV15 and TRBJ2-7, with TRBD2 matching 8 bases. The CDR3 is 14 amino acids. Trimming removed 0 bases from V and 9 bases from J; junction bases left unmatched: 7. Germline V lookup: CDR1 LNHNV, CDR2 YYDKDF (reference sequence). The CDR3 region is CATSRDVSGIVQYF. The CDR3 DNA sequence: TGTGCCACCAGCAGAGATGTTAGCGGGATTGTGCAGTACTTC.

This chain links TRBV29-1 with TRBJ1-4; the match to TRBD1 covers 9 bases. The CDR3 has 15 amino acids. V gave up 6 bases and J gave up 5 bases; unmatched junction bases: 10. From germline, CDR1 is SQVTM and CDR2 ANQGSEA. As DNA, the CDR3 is TGCAGCGTCGCCCGGGACAGGGCTGGGAATGAAAAACTGTTTTTT. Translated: CSVARDRAGNEKLFF.

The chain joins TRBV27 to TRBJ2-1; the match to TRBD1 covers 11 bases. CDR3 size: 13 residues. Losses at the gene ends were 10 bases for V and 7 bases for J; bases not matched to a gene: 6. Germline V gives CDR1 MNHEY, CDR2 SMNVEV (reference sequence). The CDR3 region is CAIGGDRGNEQFF. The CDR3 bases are TGTGCCATCGGGGGGGACAGGGGGAATGAGCAGTTCTTC.

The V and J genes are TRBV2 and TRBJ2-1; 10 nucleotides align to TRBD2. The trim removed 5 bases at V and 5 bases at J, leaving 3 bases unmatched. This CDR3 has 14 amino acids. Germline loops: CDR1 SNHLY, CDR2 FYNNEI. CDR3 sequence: CASSSAGGHNEQFF. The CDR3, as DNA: TGTGCCAGCAGTTCAGCGGGGGGGCACAATGAGCAGTTCTTC.

CDR3 loop: CASSPGLGHRDTQYF. CDR3 bases: TGTGCCAGCAGCCCGGGACTAGGGCATCGGGATACGCAGTATTTT. The rearrangement links TRBV7-3 to TRBJ2-3; 8 nucleotides agree with TRBD2. Germline assignment: CDR1 SGHTA and CDR2 FQGTGA. V was clipped by 5 bases and J by 6 bases; unmatched bases: 10. The CDR3 is made up of 15 amino acids.

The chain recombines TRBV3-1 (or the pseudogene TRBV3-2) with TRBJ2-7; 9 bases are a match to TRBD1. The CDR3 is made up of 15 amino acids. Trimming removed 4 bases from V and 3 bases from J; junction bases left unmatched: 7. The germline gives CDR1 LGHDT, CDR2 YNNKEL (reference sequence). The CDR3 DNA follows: TGTGCCAGCAGCCTTTACGGGACAGGGCACTACGAGCAGTACTTC. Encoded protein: CASSLYGTGHYEQYF.

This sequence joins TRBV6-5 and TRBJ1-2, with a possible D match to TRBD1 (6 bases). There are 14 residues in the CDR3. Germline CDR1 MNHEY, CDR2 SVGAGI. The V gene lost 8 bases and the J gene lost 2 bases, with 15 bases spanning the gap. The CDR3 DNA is TGTGCCAGCCTAACGCGACAGGAAAACTATGGCTACACCTTC. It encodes CASLTRQENYGYTF.

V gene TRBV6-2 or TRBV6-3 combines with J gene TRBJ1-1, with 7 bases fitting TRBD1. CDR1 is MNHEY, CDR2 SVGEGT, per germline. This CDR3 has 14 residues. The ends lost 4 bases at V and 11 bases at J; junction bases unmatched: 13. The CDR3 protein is CASSSSRTGPGAFF. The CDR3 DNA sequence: TGTGCCAGCAGTTCCTCCAGGACAGGTCCCGGGGCTTTCTTT.

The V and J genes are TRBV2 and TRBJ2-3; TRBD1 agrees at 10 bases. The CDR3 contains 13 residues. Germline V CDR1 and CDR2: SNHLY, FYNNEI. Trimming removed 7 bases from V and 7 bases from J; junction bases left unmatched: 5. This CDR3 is CASKGDRGHTQYF. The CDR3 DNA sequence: TGTGCCAGCAAGGGGGACAGGGGCCATACGCAGTATTTT.

The CDR3 nucleotides read TGTGCCAGCTCACCACTAGCGGGTGGGGAGGAGCAGTTCTTC. Protein product: CASSPLAGGEEQFF. V gene TRBV18 combines with J gene TRBJ2-1; 7 positions agree with TRBD2. CDR3 length: 14 residues. With 1 base clipped from V and 10 bases from J, the junction kept 7 bases outside the gene matches. CDR1 and CDR2 (germline): KGHSH, LQKENI.

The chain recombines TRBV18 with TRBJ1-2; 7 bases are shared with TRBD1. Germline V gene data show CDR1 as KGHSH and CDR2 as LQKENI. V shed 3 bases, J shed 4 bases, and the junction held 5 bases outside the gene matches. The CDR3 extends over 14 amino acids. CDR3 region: CASSPGQVGYGYTF. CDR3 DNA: TGTGCCAGCTCACCCGGACAGGTGGGCTATGGCTACACCTTC.